The 10 T cell receptor beta chains presented below share a single source sample, sequenced in a study of PD-1 blockade in classical Hodgkin lymphoma. All trial patients relapsed after autologous stem cell transplantation. Produced via immunoSEQ multiplex PCR; TCRdb's table is partial and in-frame only. The repertoire consists of about 40,000 clones, with roughly 73% occurring once and the leading ten covering around 15%. The sample here was peripheral blood mononuclear cells (PBMCs), taken at baseline. These receptors originate from a human donor with classical Hodgkin lymphoma.

The chain couples TRBV4-1 to TRBJ1-4; D gene uncertain. The germline CDR1 and CDR2 sequences are MGHRA and YSYEKL. The germline V and J ends were trimmed by 5 bases and 2 bases, with 12 bases remaining between them. CDR3 length equals 15 residues. In DNA, the CDR3 is TGCGCCAGCAGCGCTTTCGGTGGGACTAATGAAAAACTGTTTTTT. It yields the protein CASSAFGGTNEKLFF.

This CDR3 reads CAWSVNTYGYTF. CDR3 coding DNA: TGTGCCTGGAGTGTAAACACCTATGGCTACACCTTC. This chain links TRBV30 with TRBJ1-2, with no clear D. Trimming stripped 0 bases from V and 4 bases from J, with 6 bases between. The germline V gene encodes CDR1 GTSNPN and CDR2 SVGIG (reference sequence). The CDR3 extends over 12 amino acids.

The chain couples TRBV7-2 to TRBJ2-7; D tentatively fits TRBD1 or TRBD2 (8 bases each). The length of the CDR3 is 15 residues. Deletions cut 5 bases from V and 3 bases from J, with 17 bases between. CDR1 is SGHTA, CDR2 FQGNSA, per germline. The CDR3 sequence is CASSQGAGGNYEQYF. CDR3 DNA: TGTGCCAGCAGCCAGGGGGCGGGGGGAAACTACGAGCAGTACTTC.

The V call is TRBV30, the J call TRBJ2-3; D is perhaps TRBD2 (6 bases). Germline V gene data show CDR1 as GTSNPN and CDR2 as SVGIG (reference sequence). The CDR3 has 14 residues. V lost 2 bases and J 3 bases, leaving 12 bases between the germline ends. The CDR3 here is CAWSPREATDTQYF. For the CDR3, the DNA is TGTGCCTGGAGTCCCAGGGAGGCGACAGATACGCAGTATTTT.

J is TRBJ2-7 and V is TRBV4-3; 9 bases are shared with TRBD1. V lost 4 bases, J lost 7 bases, and 5 bases stayed unmatched. The CDR3 length is 13 residues. The germline V gene encodes CDR1 LGHNA and CDR2 YSLEER. CDR3 bases: TGCGCCAGCAGCCCCGGGACAGGGTGGGAGCAGTACTTC. This gives the protein CASSPGTGWEQYF.

This clone was found once. The chain recombines TRBV15 with TRBJ2-7, with 9 bases that match TRBD2. The CDR3 runs to 16 residues. The junction had 5 bases not matched to a gene; V was cut back by 0 bases and J by 2 bases. Germline V CDR1 and CDR2: LNHNV, YYDKDF (reference sequence). CDR3 region: CATSRDLAGAPYEQYF. The CDR3 DNA is TGTGCCACCAGCAGAGACTTAGCGGGGGCACCCTACGAGCAGTACTTC.

This clone showed up just a few times. The chain carries TRBV5-1 and TRBJ1-5; D not certain. CDR1 is SGHRS and CDR2 is YFSETQ in the germline V gene. Between the trimmed V and J ends, which lost 0 bases and 2 bases, there was a span of 9 bases. CDR3 size: 15 residues. The CDR3, as DNA: TGCGCCAGCAGCTTGGATGGGTTAGGCAATCAGCCCCAGCATTTT. Protein sequence: CASSLDGLGNQPQHF.

V and J are TRBV6-1 and TRBJ1-5, with D perhaps matching TRBD1 (6 bases). There are 15 residues in the CDR3. Trimming left V 1 base short and J 7 bases short, with 14 bases between. Germline CDR1 and CDR2: MNHNS and SASEGT. The CDR3 DNA reads TGTGCCAGCAGTGAAGATTTCTCCAGGGGCCAGCCCCAGCATTTT. Translating gives CASSEDFSRGQPQHF.

This chain connects TRBV18 to TRBJ2-3; the match to TRBD1 covers 7 bases. In germline, CDR1 is KGHSH, CDR2 LQKENI. This CDR3 is built from 13 residues. Unmatched junction bases numbered 3, after V lost 3 bases and J lost 6 bases. The CDR3 region has the DNA TGTGCCAGCTCACCCGGGACAGTTGATACGCAGTATTTT. Translation: CASSPGTVDTQYF.

V and J are TRBV9 and TRBJ2-1; 9 bases align to TRBD2. V gave up 1 base and J gave up 9 bases; unmatched junction bases: 5. This CDR3 is built from 14 residues. CDR1 is SGDLS and CDR2 is YYNGEE in the germline V gene. The CDR3 protein is CASSVSSGDGEQFF. In DNA form, the CDR3 reads TGTGCCAGCAGCGTATCTAGCGGGGATGGTGAGCAGTTCTTC.